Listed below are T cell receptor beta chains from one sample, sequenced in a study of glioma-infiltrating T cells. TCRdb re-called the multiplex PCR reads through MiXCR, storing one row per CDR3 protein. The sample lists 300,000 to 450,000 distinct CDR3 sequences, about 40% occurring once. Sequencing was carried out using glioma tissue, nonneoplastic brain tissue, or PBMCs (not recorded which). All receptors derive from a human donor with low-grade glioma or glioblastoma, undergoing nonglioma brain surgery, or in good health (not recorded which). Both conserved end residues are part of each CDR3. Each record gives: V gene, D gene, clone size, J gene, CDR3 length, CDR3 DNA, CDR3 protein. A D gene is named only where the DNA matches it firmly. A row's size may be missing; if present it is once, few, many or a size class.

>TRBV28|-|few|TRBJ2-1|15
TGTGCCAGCAGTTTTCAAGGCGGGGTTAAGTATGAGCAGTTCTTC
CASSFQGGVKYEQFF
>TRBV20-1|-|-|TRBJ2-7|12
TGCAGTGCTAGCGGAGGTTTCTACGAGCAGTACTTC
CSASGGFYEQYF
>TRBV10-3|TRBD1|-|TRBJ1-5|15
TGTGCCATCAGCCGACAGGGCGAGGGCGATCAGCCCCAGCATTTT
CAISRQGEGDQPQHF
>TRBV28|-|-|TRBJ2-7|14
TGTGCCAGCAGTCCTACCCGGCCGGGGTTGGAGCAGTACTTC
CASSPTRPGLEQYF
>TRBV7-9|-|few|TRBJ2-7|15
TGTGCCAGCAGCTACCGGGACACCCCAAGGAACGAGCAGTACTTC
CASSYRDTPRNEQYF
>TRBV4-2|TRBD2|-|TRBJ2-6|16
TGTGCCAGCAGCCTGACTAGCATTGGTGGGGCCAACGTCCTGACTTTC
CASSLTSIGGANVLTF
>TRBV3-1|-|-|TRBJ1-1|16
TGTGCCAGCAGCCCCCTAGTAACGTCTCTGACAGGAGAAGCTTTCTTT
CASSPLVTSLTGEAFF
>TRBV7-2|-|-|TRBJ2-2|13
TGTGCCAGCAGCTTAGGGGGAGCCGGGGAGCTGTTTTTT
CASSLGGAGELFF
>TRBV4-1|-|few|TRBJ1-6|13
TGCGCCAGCAGCCAAGAACTTAATTCACCCCTCCACTTT
CASSQELNSPLHF
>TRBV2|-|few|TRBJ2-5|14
TGTGCCAGCAGTAAAGAGTCGGGGGAAGAGACCCAGTACTTC
CASSKESGEETQYF
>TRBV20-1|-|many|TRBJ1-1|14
TGCAGTGCTAGAGATCATCAGTATAACACTGAAGCTTTCTTT
CSARDHQYNTEAFF
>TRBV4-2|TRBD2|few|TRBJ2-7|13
TGTGCCAGCAAGGCTAGCGGGAGAGGCGAGCAGTACTTC
CASKASGRGEQYF
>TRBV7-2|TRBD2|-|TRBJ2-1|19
TGTGCCAGCAGCTCACCGGCGGGAGGGCCCTCCCGACCGGCGTATGAGCAGTTCTTC
CASSSPAGGPSRPAYEQFF
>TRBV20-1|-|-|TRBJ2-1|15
TGCAGTGCTTCTACCGGGACCGACGCCGATAATGAGCAGTTCTTC
CSASTGTDADNEQFF
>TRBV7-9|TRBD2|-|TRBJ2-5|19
TGTGCCAGCAGCTTATTTCGCCTAGCGGGAGGGCCGGTGCCCGAGACCCAGTACTTC
CASSLFRLAGGPVPETQYF
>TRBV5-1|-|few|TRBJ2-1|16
TGCGCCAGCAGCTTGGTTGGTACAGGGACCTACAATGAGCAGTTCTTC
CASSLVGTGTYNEQFF
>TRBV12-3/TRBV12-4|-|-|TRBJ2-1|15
TGTGCCAGCAGTCCCCTAGCGGAAGGGGGCAATGGGCAGTTCTTC
CASSPLAEGGNGQFF
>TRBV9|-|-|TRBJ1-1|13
TGTGCCAGCAGCGCAGGACATGACACTGAAGCTTTCTTT
CASSAGHDTEAFF
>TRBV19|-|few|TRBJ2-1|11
TGTGCCAGTAGTATCGGGAATGAGCAGTTCTTC
CASSIGNEQFF
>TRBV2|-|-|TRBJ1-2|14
TGTGCCAGCAGGGTAGGCAGGGCGGACTATGGCTACACCTTC
CASRVGRADYGYTF
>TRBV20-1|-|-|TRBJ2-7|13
TGCAGTGCTAGGGGGTCGGCAACGTCAGAGCAGTACTTC
CSARGSATSEQYF
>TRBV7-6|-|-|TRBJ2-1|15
TGTGCCAGCAGCTCGGGGACTTTATATTACAATGAGCAGTTCTTC
CASSSGTLYYNEQFF
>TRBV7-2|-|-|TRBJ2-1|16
TGTGCCAGCAGCTTAGAACTTATAAGCTCCTACAATGAGCAGTTCTTC
CASSLELISSYNEQFF
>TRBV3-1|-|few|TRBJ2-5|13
TGTGCCAGCAGCCCGGTGATCGCTGAGACCCAGTACTTC
CASSPVIAETQYF
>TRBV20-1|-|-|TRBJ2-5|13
TGCAGTGTTCTGGGACGACACCAAGAGACCCAGTACTTC
CSVLGRHQETQYF
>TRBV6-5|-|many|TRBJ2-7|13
TGTGCCAGCAGTTACTCTACGGGGATCGAGCAGTACTTC
CASSYSTGIEQYF
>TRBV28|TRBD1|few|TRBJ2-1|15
TGTGCCAGCACCTCACAGGGGTTCGCCTACAATGAGCAGTTCTTC
CASTSQGFAYNEQFF
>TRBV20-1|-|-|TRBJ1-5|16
TGCAGTGCTAGAGATCTAGCGGGGTTTAGCAATAAGCCCCAGCATTTT
CSARDLAGFSNKPQHF
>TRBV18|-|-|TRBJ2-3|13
TGTGCCAGCTCACGTGCACCCGGGGATACGCAGTATTTT
CASSRAPGDTQYF
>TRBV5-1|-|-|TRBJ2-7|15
TGCGCCAGCAGCCCCATCATCGGGAATACCTACGAGCAGTACTTC
CASSPIIGNTYEQYF
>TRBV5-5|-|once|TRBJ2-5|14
TGTGCCAGCAGCTTGGAACAGCTTCAAGAGACCCAGTACTTC
CASSLEQLQETQYF
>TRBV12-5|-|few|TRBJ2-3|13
TGTGCTAGTGGACAGGGCAGCACAGATACGCAGTATTTT
CASGQGSTDTQYF
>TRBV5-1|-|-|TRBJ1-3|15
TGCGCCAGCAGCTTGGAACCGACCTCTGGAAACACCATATATTTT
CASSLEPTSGNTIYF
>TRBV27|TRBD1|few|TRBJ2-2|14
TGTGCCAGCAGTCGACAGGGGGCTAGCGGGGAGCTGTTTTTT
CASSRQGASGELFF
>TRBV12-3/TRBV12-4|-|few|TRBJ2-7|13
TGTGCCAGCAGTTTGGGCAGTCTCTACGAGCAGTACTTC
CASSLGSLYEQYF
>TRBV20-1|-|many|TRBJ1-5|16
TGCAGTGCTAGAGATTCCCCAGGGTACCGCAATCAGCCCCAGCATTTT
CSARDSPGYRNQPQHF
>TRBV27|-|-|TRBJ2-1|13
TGTGCCAGCAGTTTTACAGAGGGGCATGAGCAGTTCTTC
CASSFTEGHEQFF
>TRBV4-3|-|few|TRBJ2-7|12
TGCGCCAGCACGGACATTCTGGACGAGCAGTACTTC
CASTDILDEQYF
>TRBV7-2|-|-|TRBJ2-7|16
TGTGCCAGCAGCTTAGCGCCGGACTTCACATCCTACGAGCAGTACTTC
CASSLAPDFTSYEQYF
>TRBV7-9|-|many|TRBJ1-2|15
TGTGCCAGCAGCTTAGCGGGCCGAGCTAACTATGGCTACACCTTC
CASSLAGRANYGYTF
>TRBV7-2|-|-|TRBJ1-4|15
TGTGCCAGCAGCCTCAGCCTATCCTCAGGCGAAAAACTGTTTTTT
CASSLSLSSGEKLFF
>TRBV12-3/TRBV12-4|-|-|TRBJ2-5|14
TGTGCCAGCAGTTGGTCGCAGGGAGGAATGACCCAGTACTTC
CASSWSQGGMTQYF
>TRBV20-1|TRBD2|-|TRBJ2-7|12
TGCAGTGCTCCTAGCGGGGCCTACGAGCAGTACTTC
CSAPSGAYEQYF
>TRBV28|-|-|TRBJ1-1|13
TGTGCCAGCAGTTTCTATGCGAACACTGAAGCTTTCTTT
CASSFYANTEAFF